A single sample is the source of the 17 T cell receptor beta chains below, sequenced in a study of blood T cell repertoires in COVID-19. Sequencing was performed with immunoSEQ multiplex PCR; in TCRdb, only in-frame clones are kept and a portion is missing. The sample holds approximately 140,000 clones, roughly 84% seen once. What was sequenced was PBMCs or T cells enriched from blood (not recorded which). The receptors were sampled from a middle-aged man with acute COVID-19.

The gene calls are TRBV7-2 and TRBJ2-6; D is possibly TRBD1 (5 bases). This CDR3 is 14 amino acids long. Trimming pared 5 bases from V and 4 bases from J, leaving 9 bases between. Germline CDR1 SGHTA, CDR2 FQGNSA. This chain's CDR3 is CASSGALGANVLTF. The CDR3 coding sequence is TGTGCCAGCAGCGGGGCCTTGGGGGCCAACGTCCTGACTTTC.

This clone came up a few times. V is TRBV14 and J is TRBJ1-1; D is possibly TRBD1 (5 bases). The germline V and J ends were trimmed by 7 bases and 1 base, with 16 bases remaining between them. Germline CDR1 reads SGHDN; CDR2 reads FVKESK. This CDR3 contains 15 residues. CDR3 region: CASTLGGIRNTEAFF. The DNA for the CDR3 is TGTGCCAGCACCCTGGGGGGGATACGGAACACTGAAGCTTTCTTT.

The V gene is TRBV5-4, the J gene TRBJ1-1; D is possibly TRBD1 (6 bases). The V and J ends lost 4 bases and 1 base respectively, with 11 bases between them. The length of the CDR3 is 14 residues. Germline lookup yields CDR1 SGHNT and CDR2 YYREEE (reference sequence). Here the CDR3 reads CASSPGHQNTEAFF. CDR3 DNA sequence: TGTGCCAGCAGCCCGGGACATCAGAACACTGAAGCTTTCTTT.

J is TRBJ2-7 and V is TRBV2, with 7 bases lining up with TRBD1. Germline lookup yields CDR1 SNHLY and CDR2 FYNNEI. With V trimmed by 7 bases and J by 0 bases, 6 bases remained unmatched. CDR3 size: 14 residues. CDR3 amino acids: CASTEDRLSYEQYF. The CDR3 DNA reads as TGTGCCAGCACCGAGGACAGGCTCTCCTACGAGCAGTACTTC.

The genes are TRBV28 and TRBJ2-1; D perhaps matches TRBD1 (5 bases). The CDR3 consists of 12 residues. Trimming removed 3 bases at V and 7 bases at J, with 7 bases between. CDR1 is MDHEN and CDR2 is SYDVKM in the germline V gene. DNA for the CDR3: TGTGCCAGCAGTTTCCAGGGAAATGAGCAGTTCTTC. Translation: CASSFQGNEQFF.

The rearrangement uses TRBV5-5 and TRBJ1-4; 9 bases align to TRBD1. This CDR3 is 15 amino acids long. Per germline, CDR1 SGHKS and CDR2 YYEKEE (reference sequence). With V trimmed by 2 bases and J by 10 bases, 9 bases remained unmatched. The CDR3 DNA reads TGTGCCAGCAGCTTTACCGGGACAGGGTCCGGAAAACTGTTTTTT. The encoded protein is CASSFTGTGSGKLFF.

The J gene is TRBJ2-3, the V gene TRBV28, with no clear D. V gave up 3 bases and J gave up 7 bases, with 8 bases separating them. Germline CDR1 reads MDHEN; CDR2 reads SYDVKM. The CDR3 loop spans 12 amino acids. The CDR3 sequence is CASSLERHTQYF. DNA for the CDR3: TGTGCCAGCAGTTTGGAGAGGCATACGCAGTATTTT.

V usage is TRBV29-1 and J usage is TRBJ1-1; D not resolved. Germline CDR1 SQVTM, CDR2 ANQGSEA. The CDR3 covers 14 residues. Between the trimmed V and J ends, which lost 3 bases and 0 bases, there was a span of 11 bases. CDR3 coding DNA: TGCAGCGTTGATGGTAGCGGTGTGAACACTGAAGCTTTCTTT. Protein: CSVDGSGVNTEAFF.

The rearrangement joins TRBV3-1 (or the pseudogene TRBV3-2) to TRBJ1-2; D is ambiguous. Germline V gives CDR1 LGHDT, CDR2 YNNKEL (reference sequence). This CDR3 spans 15 amino acids. The V end lost 3 bases, the J end lost 2 bases, and 13 bases lay between the germline ends. DNA for the CDR3: TGTGCCAGCAGCCAGCGCGCTAGTGGAAACTATGGCTACACCTTC. It is translated as CASSQRASGNYGYTF.

This chain uses TRBV15 with TRBJ2-2, with unresolved D. Germline V gene sequence: CDR1 LNHNV, CDR2 YYDKDF (reference sequence). The CDR3 contains 16 residues. V lost 3 bases and J 2 bases, leaving 13 bases between the germline ends. This CDR3 is CATSREKHLNTGELFF. The DNA for the CDR3 is TGTGCCACCAGCAGGGAGAAACACCTTAACACCGGGGAGCTGTTTTTT.

For the CDR3, the DNA is TGTGCCAGCAGCCGGGGACAGCTTAATTCACCCCTCCACTTT. This gives the protein CASSRGQLNSPLHF. The chain couples TRBV5-8 to TRBJ1-6, with 7 positions matching TRBD1. CDR3 length: 14 amino acids. Germline CDR1 SGHTS, CDR2 YDEGEE. V was clipped by 4 bases and J by 6 bases; unmatched bases: 4.

The chain recombines TRBV3-1 (or the pseudogene TRBV3-2) with TRBJ2-7, with TRBD2 matching over 7 bases. The CDR3 contains 15 residues. J lost 4 bases, V lost 0 bases, and 6 bases had no gene match. Germline CDR1 and CDR2: LGHDT and YNNKEL (reference sequence). CDR3 nucleotide sequence: TGTGCCAGCAGCCAAGATTTCGCGGGGGAGTACGAGCAGTACTTC. It codes for CASSQDFAGEYEQYF.

The chain is built from TRBV7-6 and TRBJ2-3; 12 bases are a match to TRBD1. This CDR3 has 16 amino acids. V shed 5 bases and J 5 bases; nucleotides not matched to a gene: 8. Germline V gene sequence: CDR1 SGHVS, CDR2 FNYEAQ. The CDR3 loop is CASSPTGTGGRDTQYF. The CDR3, as DNA: TGTGCCAGCAGCCCGACCGGGACAGGGGGCCGAGATACGCAGTATTTT.

V and J are TRBV6-5 and TRBJ1-6; 10 bases agree with TRBD1. The CDR3 covers 15 residues. Trimming took 2 bases from V and 9 from J; bases not matched to a gene: 4. Germline V gene sequence: CDR1 MNHEY, CDR2 SVGAGI. CDR3 sequence reads: CASSYGGQGTSPLHF. As DNA, the CDR3 is TGTGCCAGCAGTTACGGGGGACAGGGGACTTCACCCCTCCACTTT.

This rearrangement joins TRBV10-2 to TRBJ1-2, with no clear D. Trimming took off 0 bases at V and 2 bases at J, with 4 bases between the two ends. The CDR3 runs 13 residues. The germline V gene has CDR1 WSHSY and CDR2 SAAADI. CDR3: CASSESQNYGYTF. The CDR3 DNA sequence: TGCGCCAGCAGTGAGTCACAGAACTATGGCTACACCTTC.

The chain employs TRBV20-1 and TRBJ2-1, with 9 bases matching TRBD2. V lost 3 bases, J lost 3 bases, and 15 bases stayed unmatched. This CDR3 has 18 amino acids. CDR1 and CDR2 from the germline V gene are DFQATT and SNEGSKA (reference sequence). CDR3 region: CSASGGASGVRLYNEQFF. CDR3 DNA sequence: TGCAGTGCTAGTGGTGGGGCTAGCGGGGTGAGGCTCTACAATGAGCAGTTCTTC.

The chain recombines TRBV27 with TRBJ2-7; 8 nucleotides align to TRBD1. This CDR3 has 17 residues. V lost 3 bases to trimming and J lost 2 bases; unmatched junction nucleotides: 12. Germline CDR1 and CDR2: MNHEY and SMNVEV (reference sequence). Written as DNA, the CDR3 is TGTGCCAGCAGTTTTATTGGGACGACAGGGGCCACCTACGAGCAGTACTTC. Amino acids: CASSFIGTTGATYEQYF.